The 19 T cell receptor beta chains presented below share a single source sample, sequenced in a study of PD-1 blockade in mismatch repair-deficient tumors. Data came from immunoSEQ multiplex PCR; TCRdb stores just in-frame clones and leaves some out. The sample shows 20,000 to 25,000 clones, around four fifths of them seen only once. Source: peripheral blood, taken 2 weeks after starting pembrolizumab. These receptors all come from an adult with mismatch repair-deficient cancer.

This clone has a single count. CDR3 sequence (DNA): TGCGCCAGCAGCCAAGAGGGGGGGACCCAGTACTTC. Its translation: CASSQEGGTQYF. The rearrangement joins TRBV4-1 to TRBJ2-5; TRBD2 might be the D (6 bases). Germline CDR1 is MGHRA and CDR2 is YSYEKL. Trimming left V 0 bases short and J 7 bases short, with 6 bases between. This CDR3 comprises 12 residues.

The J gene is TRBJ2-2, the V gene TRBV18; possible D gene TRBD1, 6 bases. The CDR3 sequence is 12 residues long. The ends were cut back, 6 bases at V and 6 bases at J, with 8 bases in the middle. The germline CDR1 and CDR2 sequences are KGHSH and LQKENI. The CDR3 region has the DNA TGTGCCAGCTCTACAGGGTCCGGGGAGCTGTTTTTT. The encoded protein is CASSTGSGELFF.

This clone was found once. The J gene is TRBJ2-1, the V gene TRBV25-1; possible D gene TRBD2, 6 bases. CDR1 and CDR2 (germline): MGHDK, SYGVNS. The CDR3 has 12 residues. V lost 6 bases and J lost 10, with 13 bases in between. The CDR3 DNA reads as TGTGCCAGCAGCGACCGGGAGACGGAGCAGTTCTTC. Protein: CASSDRETEQFF.

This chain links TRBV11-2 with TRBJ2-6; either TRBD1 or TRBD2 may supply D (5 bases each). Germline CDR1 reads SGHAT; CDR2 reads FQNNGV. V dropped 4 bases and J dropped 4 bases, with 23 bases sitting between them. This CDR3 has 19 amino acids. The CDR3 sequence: CASSSATGRGTLGANVLTF. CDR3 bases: TGTGCCAGCAGCTCTGCCACTGGACGAGGGACCTTGGGGGCCAACGTCCTGACTTTC. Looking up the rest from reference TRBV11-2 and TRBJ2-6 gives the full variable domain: EAGVAQSPRYKIIEKRQSVAFWCNPISGHATLYWYQQILGQGPKLLIQFQNNGVVDDSQLPKDRFSAERLKGVDSTLKIQPAKLEDSAVYLCASSSATGRGTLGANVLTFGAGSRLTVL.

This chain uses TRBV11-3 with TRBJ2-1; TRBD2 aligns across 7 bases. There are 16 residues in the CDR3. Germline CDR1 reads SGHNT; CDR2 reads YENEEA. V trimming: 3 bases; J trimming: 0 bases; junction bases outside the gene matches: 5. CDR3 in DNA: TGTGCCAGCAGCTTGATGAGCGGGAACTCCTACAATGAGCAGTTCTTC. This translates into CASSLMSGNSYNEQFF.

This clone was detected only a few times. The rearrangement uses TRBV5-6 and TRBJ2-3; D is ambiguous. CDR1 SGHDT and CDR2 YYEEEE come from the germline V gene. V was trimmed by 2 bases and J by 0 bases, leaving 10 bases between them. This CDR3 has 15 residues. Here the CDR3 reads CASSFSTVSTDTQYF. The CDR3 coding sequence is TGTGCCAGCAGCTTTAGTACCGTGAGCACAGATACGCAGTATTTT. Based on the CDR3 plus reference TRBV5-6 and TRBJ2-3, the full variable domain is DAGVTQSPTHLIKTRGQQVTLRCSPKSGHDTVSWYQQALGQGPQFIFQYYEEEERQRGNFPDRFSGHQFPNYSSELNVNALLLGDSALYLCASSFSTVSTDTQYFGPGTRLTVL.

CDR3 residues: CASSFYRGEWNEQYF. The CDR3 DNA reads TGTGCCAGCAGTTTCTACAGGGGGGAGTGGAACGAGCAGTACTTC. This sequence joins TRBV28 and TRBJ2-7; 8 bases are shared with TRBD1. Trimming removed 3 bases from V and 5 bases from J; junction bases left unmatched: 9. Germline V gene data show CDR1 as MDHEN and CDR2 as SYDVKM. The CDR3 contains 15 residues.

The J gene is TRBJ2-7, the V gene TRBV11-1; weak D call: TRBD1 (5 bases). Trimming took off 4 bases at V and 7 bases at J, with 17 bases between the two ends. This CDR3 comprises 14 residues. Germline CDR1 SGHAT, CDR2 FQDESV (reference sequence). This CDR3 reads CASSYKGNSGEQYF. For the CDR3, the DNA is TGTGCCAGCAGCTATAAGGGGAATTCCGGAGAGCAGTACTTC.

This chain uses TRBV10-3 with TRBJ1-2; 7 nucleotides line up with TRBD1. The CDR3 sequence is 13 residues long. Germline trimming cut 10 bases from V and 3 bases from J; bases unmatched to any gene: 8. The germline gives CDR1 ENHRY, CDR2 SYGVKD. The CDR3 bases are TGTGCCACCGAGACAGGGAGGGACTATGGCTACACCTTC. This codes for CATETGRDYGYTF.

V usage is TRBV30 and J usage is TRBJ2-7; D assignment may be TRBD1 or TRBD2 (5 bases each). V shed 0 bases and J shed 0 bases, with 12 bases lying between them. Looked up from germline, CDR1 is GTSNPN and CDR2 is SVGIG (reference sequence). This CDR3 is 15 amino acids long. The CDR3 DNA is TGTGCCTGGAGTGTCGCAGGGAGATTCTCCTACGAGCAGTACTTC. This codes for CAWSVAGRFSYEQYF.

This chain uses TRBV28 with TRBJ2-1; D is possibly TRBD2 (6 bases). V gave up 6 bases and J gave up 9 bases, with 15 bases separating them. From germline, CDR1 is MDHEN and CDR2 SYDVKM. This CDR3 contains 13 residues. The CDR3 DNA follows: TGTGCCAGCAGCCCCGCGGGGAGAATTGAGCAGTTCTTC. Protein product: CASSPAGRIEQFF. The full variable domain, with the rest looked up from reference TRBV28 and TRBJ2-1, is DVKVTQSSRYLVKRTGEKVFLECVQDMDHENMFWYRQDPGLGLRLIYFSYDVKMKEKGDIPEGYSVSREKKERFSLILESASTNQTSMYLCASSPAGRIEQFFGPGTRLTVL.

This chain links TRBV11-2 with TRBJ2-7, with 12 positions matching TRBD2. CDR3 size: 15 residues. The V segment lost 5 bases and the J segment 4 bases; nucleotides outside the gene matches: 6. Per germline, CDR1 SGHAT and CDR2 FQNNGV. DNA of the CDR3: TGTGCCAGCAGCCAACGGACTAGCGGGACTTACGAGCAGTACTTC. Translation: CASSQRTSGTYEQYF.

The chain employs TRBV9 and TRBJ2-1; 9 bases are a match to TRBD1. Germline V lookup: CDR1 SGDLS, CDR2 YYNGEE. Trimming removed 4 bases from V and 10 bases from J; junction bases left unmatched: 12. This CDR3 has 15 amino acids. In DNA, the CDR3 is TGTGCCAGCAGCCCGTCCGGGACAGGGTTCCCCGAGCAGTTCTTC. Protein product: CASSPSGTGFPEQFF.

The DNA of the CDR3 is TGTGCCAGCAGCCAAGATCAGGGACCCTATGGCTACACCTTC. Translation: CASSQDQGPYGYTF. The chain uses TRBV14 and TRBJ1-2; possibly TRBD1 for D (5 bases). The germline V gene has CDR1 SGHDN and CDR2 FVKESK. V lost 0 bases and J 4 bases, leaving 9 bases between the germline ends. The CDR3 is 14 residues long. Full variable domain (remainder filled in from reference TRBV14 and TRBJ1-2): EAGVTQFPSHSVIEKGQTVTLRCDPISGHDNLYWYRRVMGKEIKFLLHFVKESKQDESGMPNNRFLAERTGGTYSTLKVQPAELEDSGVYFCASSQDQGPYGYTFGSGTRLTVV.

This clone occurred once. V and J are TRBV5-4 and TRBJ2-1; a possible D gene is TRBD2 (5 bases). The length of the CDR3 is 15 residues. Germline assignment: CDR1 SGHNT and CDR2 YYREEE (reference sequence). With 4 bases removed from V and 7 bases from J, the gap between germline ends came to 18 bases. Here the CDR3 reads CASSLPGSARNEQFF. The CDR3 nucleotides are TGTGCCAGCAGCCTGCCTGGGAGCGCAAGGAATGAGCAGTTCTTC.

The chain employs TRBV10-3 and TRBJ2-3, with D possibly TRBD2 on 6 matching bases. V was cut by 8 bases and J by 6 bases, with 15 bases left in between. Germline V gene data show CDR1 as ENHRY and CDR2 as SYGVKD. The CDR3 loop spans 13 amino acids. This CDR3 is CAIGTGGQDTQYF. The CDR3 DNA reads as TGTGCCATCGGGACTGGAGGGCAGGATACGCAGTATTTT.

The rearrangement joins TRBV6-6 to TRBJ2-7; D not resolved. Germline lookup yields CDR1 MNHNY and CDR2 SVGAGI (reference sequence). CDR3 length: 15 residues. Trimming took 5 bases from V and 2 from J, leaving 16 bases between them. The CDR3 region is CASSPQGESPYEQYF. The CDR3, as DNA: TGTGCCAGCAGTCCTCAAGGAGAGTCCCCCTACGAGCAGTACTTC.

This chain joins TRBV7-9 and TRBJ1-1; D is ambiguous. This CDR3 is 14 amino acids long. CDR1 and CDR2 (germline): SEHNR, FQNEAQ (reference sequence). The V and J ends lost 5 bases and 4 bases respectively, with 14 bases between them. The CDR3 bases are TGTGCCAGCAGCCCAGGTGCAAGTAGCACTGAAGCTTTCTTT. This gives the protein CASSPGASSTEAFF.

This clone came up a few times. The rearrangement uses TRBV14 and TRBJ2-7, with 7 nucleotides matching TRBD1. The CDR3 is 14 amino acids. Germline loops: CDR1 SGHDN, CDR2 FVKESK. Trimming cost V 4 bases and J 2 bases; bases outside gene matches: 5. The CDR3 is CASSPHRGPYEQYF. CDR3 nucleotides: TGTGCCAGCAGCCCCCACAGGGGTCCCTACGAGCAGTACTTC.